This T cell receptor beta chain originates from a study of prognosis after radiotherapy for stage I lung cancer. The overall study: There were fewer than 15 patients with newly diagnosed primary stage I lung tumors and a handful of patients with oligometastatic NSCLC after surgical resection of the primary tumor. Radiotherapy preceded distant metastases in a few patients (median roughly 7 months); 15 showed no significant progression. The study deemed all of its non-small cell lung cancer patients medically inoperable. The study's findings and limits: In the expanded TCR clones, tumor specificity was not determined.

Amplification of TCR beta CDR3 from genomic DNA used two-round multiplex PCR. Amplification in first-round PCR relied on primers specific to each TRBV and TRBJ gene. Using its own MiXCR run on the multiplex PCR reads, TCRdb lists one record per CDR3 protein. The table shows under 55,000 distinct CDR3 sequences, with under 45% occurring only once. This clonotype was counted many times. The antigen is undetermined. The sample in question was PBMCs, obtained before or after stereotactic body radiation therapy (not recorded which). This receptor was obtained from a donor over 45 with non-small cell lung cancer.

Here the CDR3 DNA reads TGTGCCAGCAGTGGGCAGGGGGGGTGGGATGAGCAGTTCTTC. Translation gives CASSGQGGWDEQFF. The chain has TRBV2 and TRBJ2-1; D may match TRBD1 or TRBD2 (7 bases each). The V end was cut by 4 bases, the J end by 8 bases, with 15 bases between. This CDR3 is built from 14 residues. Per germline, CDR1 SNHLY and CDR2 FYNNEI.